One sample yielded the 25 T cell receptor beta chains listed below, sequenced in a study of regulatory T cells in long-lasting Graves disease. Time point reported: persistent/refractory GD, antithyroid drugs over 5 years with positive TRAb. There was RNA extracted from PBMCs, and the TCR library was made from it. Through Arm-PCR of CDR3 regions and iRepertoire HTBI primers, TCR beta libraries were built. MiXCR, applied by TCRdb to the multiplex PCR reads, yields one record per CDR3 protein. The data show 400,000 to 500,000 distinct CDR3 sequences, around 20% seen once. This specimen consisted of peripheral blood mononuclear cells (PBMCs), obtained when the disease was refractory, from a patient treated with antithyroid drugs. Receptor source: a female donor with Graves disease.

V gene TRBV3-1 combines with J gene TRBJ2-5; D gene ambiguous. This CDR3 spans 14 amino acids. CDR1 is LGHDT, CDR2 YNNKEL, per germline (reference sequence). V gave up 1 base and J gave up 5 bases, with 11 bases separating them. The CDR3 region has the DNA TGTGCCAGCAGCCAAGCGGGCGCCGCGGAGACCCAGTACTTC. Protein product: CASSQAGAAETQYF.

The V gene is TRBV20-1, the J gene TRBJ1-4; maybe TRBD1 (6 bases). The CDR3 is 16 residues long. V lost 4 bases and J 0 bases, leaving 15 bases between the germline ends. CDR1 is DFQATT, CDR2 SNEGSKA, per germline (reference sequence). CDR3 in amino acids: CSAKDSRGTTNEKLFF. For the CDR3, the DNA is TGCAGTGCTAAAGACTCCAGGGGTACAACTAATGAAAAACTGTTTTTT.

This clonotype was seen ten or more times. The chain is built from TRBV28 and TRBJ1-5, with 10 bases that match TRBD1. Unmatched junction bases numbered 2, after V lost 6 bases and J lost 6 bases. The germline CDR1 and CDR2 sequences are MDHEN and SYDVKM. The CDR3 has 13 residues. CDR3 loop: CASRRDRGQPQHF. For the CDR3, the DNA is TGTGCCAGCAGGAGGGACAGGGGTCAGCCCCAGCATTTT.

This clonotype appeared a few times. The CDR3 spells CASSLILDEQFF. In DNA form, the CDR3 reads TGTGCCAGCAGTTTAATTTTGGATGAGCAGTTCTTC. The gene calls are TRBV28 and TRBJ2-1; no clear D gene. Germline lookup yields CDR1 MDHEN and CDR2 SYDVKM. The CDR3 is made up of 12 amino acids. Trimming took 2 bases from V and 8 from J, leaving 7 bases between them.

This clonotype was seen at least ten times. This rearrangement joins TRBV7-8 to TRBJ1-6, with D possibly TRBD1 on 5 matching bases. This CDR3 has 15 amino acids. V shed 5 bases and J shed 7 bases, with 15 bases lying between them. CDR1 is SGHVS and CDR2 is FQNEAQ in the germline V gene. The CDR3 DNA reads TGTGCCAGCAGCCCAACCCGGGACGGGAATTCACCCCTCCACTTT. Amino acids: CASSPTRDGNSPLHF.

This clonotype was counted ten times or more. The chain combines TRBV24-1 with TRBJ1-5; no firm D call. V lost 4 bases to trimming and J lost 5 bases, with 11 bases between them. This CDR3 is built from 14 residues. Germline V gene data show CDR1 as KGHDR and CDR2 as SFDVKD. The CDR3 here is CATSEERVDQPQHF. DNA of the CDR3: TGTGCCACCAGTGAGGAAAGGGTGGATCAGCCCCAGCATTTT.

There are many counts of this clonotype. This rearrangement joins TRBV2 to TRBJ1-5, with D possibly matching TRBD1 (5 bases). This CDR3 has 15 residues. Trimming left V 9 bases short and J 2 bases short, with 17 bases between. Germline assignment: CDR1 SNHLY and CDR2 FYNNEI. The CDR3 bases are TGTGCCAGGGGTAAGGGGATCAGGCGCAATCAGCCCCAGCATTTT. This translates into CARGKGIRRNQPQHF.

The rearrangement links TRBV18 to TRBJ2-7, with unresolved D. CDR1 is KGHSH and CDR2 is LQKENI in the germline V gene. CDR3 size: 14 residues. Deletions cut 5 bases from V and 3 bases from J, with 14 bases between. The CDR3 DNA is TGTGCCAGCTCAGACGGCCCAGGCCACTACGAGCAGTACTTC. Residues: CASSDGPGHYEQYF.

The chain couples TRBV7-2 to TRBJ1-5; 10 bases are a match to TRBD1. V was clipped by 7 bases and J by 6 bases; unmatched bases: 6. The CDR3 contains 14 residues. CDR1 is SGHTA and CDR2 is FQGNSA in the germline V gene. For the CDR3, the DNA is TGTGCCAGCACCATGGGACAGGGGCCTCAGCCCCAGCATTTT. Its translation: CASTMGQGPQPQHF.

This clonotype was seen ten or more times. This chain uses TRBV27 with TRBJ2-5; perhaps TRBD2 as D (5 bases). Germline CDR1 reads MNHEY; CDR2 reads SMNVEV (reference sequence). The CDR3 has 16 amino acids. The V end lost 2 bases, the J end lost 4 bases, and 17 bases lay between the germline ends. CDR3 in DNA: TGTGCCAGCAGTTTAAATATCCTAGCAGGAGGAGAGACCCAGTACTTC. This translates into CASSLNILAGGETQYF.

This clonotype was seen only a few times. The chain is built from TRBV7-9 and TRBJ1-5, with 7 bases lining up with TRBD1. With 2 bases clipped from V and 5 bases from J, the junction kept 3 bases outside the gene matches. CDR3 length: 14 amino acids. The germline V gene encodes CDR1 SEHNR and CDR2 FQNEAQ (reference sequence). The CDR3 nucleotides are TGTGCCAGCAGCTTAACAGGGGAGGATCAGCCCCAGCATTTT. Translation gives CASSLTGEDQPQHF.

The sample holds a few counts of this clonotype. The chain employs TRBV28 and TRBJ2-1; 7 nucleotides agree with TRBD2. V lost 5 bases and J lost 3; bases outside the gene matches: 10. Germline V CDR1 and CDR2: MDHEN, SYDVKM. This CDR3 contains 16 residues. CDR3 sequence reads: CASSAASSGYYNEQFF. CDR3 DNA: TGTGCCAGCAGTGCGGCATCTAGCGGATACTACAATGAGCAGTTCTTC.

This clonotype was seen repeatedly, ten times or more. This chain connects TRBV7-8 to TRBJ2-5; 14 bases fit TRBD2. CDR3 length: 16 residues. Trimming took 5 bases from V and 3 from J; bases not matched to a gene: 5. CDR1 and CDR2 (germline): SGHVS, FQNEAQ. In DNA, the CDR3 is TGTGCCAGCAGCCTTGGGGGACTAGCGGGAGAAGAGACCCAGTACTTC. Protein product: CASSLGGLAGEETQYF.

The V call is TRBV2, the J call TRBJ2-3; D is possibly TRBD2 (5 bases). Germline V gene sequence: CDR1 SNHLY, CDR2 FYNNEI. The CDR3 loop spans 16 amino acids. CDR3 bases: TGTGCTTCCATCCCTGATAGCCCATCTTCGGGGAATACGCAGTATTTT. As protein: CASIPDSPSSGNTQYF.

This clonotype showed up just a few times. This chain links TRBV18 with TRBJ2-2; either TRBD1 or TRBD2 may supply D (5 bases each). The germline gives CDR1 KGHSH, CDR2 LQKENI. The CDR3 runs 14 residues. The germline V and J ends were trimmed by 4 bases and 8 bases, with 14 bases remaining between them. In DNA, the CDR3 is TGTGCCAGCTCACGTGGGACCAGACCAGGGGAGCTGTTTTTT. It specifies CASSRGTRPGELFF.

This clonotype was seen at least ten times. V gene TRBV28 combines with J gene TRBJ2-7; 7 nucleotides match TRBD2. The trim removed 5 bases at V and 4 bases at J, leaving 2 bases unmatched. The CDR3 is 12 amino acids. The germline V gene encodes CDR1 MDHEN and CDR2 SYDVKM. CDR3 DNA sequence: TGTGCCAGCAGTCCTAGCGGATACGAGCAGTACTTC. Its protein product is CASSPSGYEQYF.

V and J are TRBV7-9 and TRBJ2-7; TRBD2 aligns across 9 bases. There are 15 residues in the CDR3. V shed 2 bases, J shed 8 bases, and the junction held 10 bases outside the gene matches. Germline V CDR1 and CDR2: SEHNR, FQNEAQ (reference sequence). CDR3 in DNA: TGTGCCAGCAGCTTATACGGTAGCGGGAGTTCTCAGCAGTACTTC. Its translation: CASSLYGSGSSQQYF. The variable domain in full, with the rest retrieved from reference TRBV7-9 and TRBJ2-7, is DTGVSQNPRHKITKRGQNVTFRCDPISEHNRLYWYRQTLGQGPEFLTYFQNEAQLEKSRLLSDRFSAERPKGSFSTLEIQRTEQGDSAMYLCASSLYGSGSSQQYFGPGTRLTVT.

The genes are TRBV28 and TRBJ2-1; 9 bases map to TRBD1. Trimming removed 5 bases from V and 9 bases from J; junction bases left unmatched: 8. CDR1 and CDR2 (germline): MDHEN, SYDVKM. This CDR3 has 14 amino acids. In DNA form, the CDR3 reads TGTGCCAGCAGTGCGGACAGGGGACTGGGTGAGCAGTTCTTC. Translation gives CASSADRGLGEQFF.

This chain joins TRBV10-2 and TRBJ1-6, with D possibly being TRBD1 (6 bases). Germline CDR1 WSHSY, CDR2 SAAADI. Trimming shortened V by 5 bases and J by 7 bases, and 18 bases separated the two germline ends. The length of the CDR3 is 16 residues. CDR3: CASSITHRDQNSPLHF. The DNA for the CDR3 is TGCGCCAGCAGTATCACCCACAGGGATCAAAATTCACCCCTCCACTTT.

The gene calls are TRBV3-1 and TRBJ2-7, with no clear D. This CDR3 is built from 16 residues. Germline CDR1 reads LGHDT; CDR2 reads YNNKEL (reference sequence). Between the trimmed V and J ends, which lost 1 base and 3 bases, there was a span of 16 bases. The CDR3, as DNA: TGTGCCAGCAGCCAAGGGGCGACTTCAGTAGGCTACGAGCAGTACTTC. It encodes CASSQGATSVGYEQYF.

There are a few counts of this clonotype. The junction shows a germline mismatch at one end, possibly a read error. The V gene is TRBV28, the J gene TRBJ2-7; weak D call: TRBD2 (6 bases). The CDR3 totals 14 residues. CDR1 is MDHEN, CDR2 SYDVKM, per germline. CDR3 coding DNA: TGTGTCAGCAGTTTGGGGCGGGACCCTCGGGAGCAGTACTTC. Translating it yields CVSSLGRDPREQYF.

This clonotype was detected many times. V gene TRBV28 combines with J gene TRBJ1-6; D is perhaps TRBD1 (6 bases). This CDR3 spans 14 amino acids. V dropped 2 bases and J dropped 7 bases, with 9 bases sitting between them. Germline-derived CDR1 and CDR2 are MDHEN and SYDVKM. In DNA form, the CDR3 reads TGTGCCAGCAGTTTAAGGGGGTTCAATTCACCCCTCCACTTT. Translation: CASSLRGFNSPLHF.

The chain has TRBV20-1 and TRBJ2-2, with no clear D. CDR3 length: 12 amino acids. The germline V and J ends were trimmed by 3 bases and 4 bases, with 6 bases remaining between them. The germline gives CDR1 DFQATT, CDR2 SNEGSKA (reference sequence). This CDR3 is CSASRPTGELFF. The DNA of the CDR3 is TGCAGTGCTAGTAGGCCCACCGGGGAGCTGTTTTTT.

V usage is TRBV5-1 and J usage is TRBJ1-1; D not certain. CDR3 length equals 14 residues. From germline, CDR1 is SGHRS and CDR2 YFSETQ. Trimming removed 4 bases at V and 4 bases at J, with 14 bases between. The CDR3 region is CASSVTAGGTEAFF. Here the CDR3 DNA reads TGCGCCAGCAGCGTGACCGCTGGTGGCACTGAAGCTTTCTTT.

This clonotype was seen a few times. The V and J genes are TRBV27 and TRBJ2-7, with D possibly TRBD2 on 6 matching bases. Trimming cost V 0 bases and J 0 bases, with 12 bases left between them. This CDR3 is 16 amino acids long. Germline assignment: CDR1 MNHEY and CDR2 SMNVEV (reference sequence). Here the CDR3 reads CASSLSGLTFSYEQYF. In DNA form, the CDR3 reads TGTGCCAGCAGTTTATCCGGACTAACTTTCTCCTACGAGCAGTACTTC.